The 31 T cell receptor beta chains below all came from one sample that was sequenced in a study of CD8+ T cells in alopecia areata. RNA was isolated and reverse transcribed to cDNA, the sequencing template. Libraries were prepared by immunoSEQ multiplex PCR; TCRdb keeps only in-frame clonotypes and omits some of them. Of under 250,000 clones detected, 57% appear once; the ten largest clones hold approximately 0.5%. The material was CD4+ T cells sorted from blood, obtained at week 0. All receptors come from a human donor with alopecia areata.

The CDR3 nucleotides are TGTGCCAGCAGCCACATCCGTGGGGACATCACAGATACGCAGTATTTT. This encodes CASSHIRGDITDTQYF. The chain combines TRBV7-8 with TRBJ2-3; D is possibly TRBD1 (6 bases). The CDR3 is 16 residues long. The germline V gene encodes CDR1 SGHVS and CDR2 FQNEAQ. Trimming shortened V by 5 bases and J by 2 bases, and 17 bases separated the two germline ends. The whole variable domain, remainder taken from reference TRBV7-8 and TRBJ2-3, is GAGVSQSPRYKVAKRGQDVALRCDPISGHVSLFWYQQALGQGPEFLTYFQNEAQLDKSGLPSDRFFAERPEGSVSTLKIQRTQQEDSAVYLCASSHIRGDITDTQYFGPGTRLTVL.

The chain links TRBV6-5 to TRBJ2-2; D unresolved. This CDR3 has 12 residues. Trimming cost V 4 bases and J 2 bases, with 2 bases left between them. Looked up from germline, CDR1 is MNHEY and CDR2 is SVGAGI. The CDR3 DNA follows: TGTGCCAGCAGTTCCAACACCGGGGAGCTGTTTTTT. Encoded protein: CASSSNTGELFF.

The chain uses TRBV4-1 and TRBJ1-4, with D hard to call. The V gene lost 1 base and the J gene lost 7 bases, with 7 bases spanning the gap. The CDR3 contains 13 residues. From germline, CDR1 is MGHRA and CDR2 YSYEKL. For the CDR3, the DNA is TGCGCCAGCAGCCAAGGGCCCCTTGAAAAACTGTTTTTT. This translates into CASSQGPLEKLFF.

This chain connects TRBV30 to TRBJ1-2; TRBD1 might be the D (6 bases). Per the germline V gene, CDR1 is GTSNPN and CDR2 is SVGIG (reference sequence). The ends were cut back, 6 bases at V and 8 bases at J, with 22 bases in the middle. This CDR3 comprises 14 residues. The DNA for the CDR3 is TGTGCCTGTCGGCAACAGGGTTCCCAAATGGGCTACACCTTC. Its protein is CACRQQGSQMGYTF.

The J gene is TRBJ2-1, the V gene TRBV5-1; 7 bases are shared with TRBD2. Trimming took 4 bases from V and 3 from J; bases not matched to a gene: 10. The CDR3 sequence is 16 residues long. The germline CDR1 and CDR2 sequences are SGHRS and YFSETQ. The CDR3 protein is CASSREGLANYNEQFF. The CDR3 nucleotides read TGCGCCAGCAGCAGGGAGGGACTCGCTAACTACAATGAGCAGTTCTTC.

This clone showed up just once. The chain recombines TRBV10-2 with TRBJ1-2; D is unclear. The CDR3 sequence is 15 residues long. The V gene lost 4 bases and the J gene lost 0 bases, with 12 bases spanning the gap. Germline V CDR1 and CDR2: WSHSY, SAAADI. The CDR3 region is CASSGQALPNYGYTF. CDR3 in DNA: TGCGCCAGCAGTGGGCAGGCATTGCCTAACTATGGCTACACCTTC.

This clone was observed a single time. The chain uses TRBV7-8 and TRBJ2-7, with a weak D call TRBD1 (6 bases). This CDR3 has 13 amino acids. Germline CDR1 and CDR2: SGHVS and FQNEAQ. V was cut by 5 bases and J by 6 bases, with 14 bases left in between. The CDR3 sequence: CASSPRTVGEQYF. As DNA, the CDR3 is TGTGCCAGCAGCCCGAGGACAGTTGGCGAGCAGTACTTC.

This clone was counted between two and nine times. V is TRBV5-6 and J is TRBJ1-2; D is possibly TRBD1 (5 bases). Germline CDR1 is SGHDT and CDR2 is YYEEEE. V was shortened by 3 bases and J by 0 bases, with 21 bases between the two germline ends. The CDR3 is 18 residues long. DNA of the CDR3: TGTGCCAGCAGCTCTAATACCAAAGACAGACTTGCTAACTATGGCTACACCTTC. Translating gives CASSSNTKDRLANYGYTF.

This clone occurred many times. The chain has TRBV9 and TRBJ2-1, with 7 nucleotides matching TRBD1. In germline, CDR1 is SGDLS, CDR2 YYNGEE. Trimming removed 1 base from V and 10 bases from J; junction bases left unmatched: 11. The CDR3 runs 15 residues. CDR3 DNA sequence: TGTGCCAGCAGCGTATCGGGACAGAACGATAGGGAGCAGTTCTTC. It translates to CASSVSGQNDREQFF.

This clone was found a few times. The DNA for the CDR3 is TGTGCCAGTAGTGCCGACAGGGCCGGGGAGCTGTTTTTT. Translation gives CASSADRAGELFF. The chain couples TRBV19 to TRBJ2-2; TRBD1 matches at 7 bases. With V trimmed by 5 bases and J by 6 bases, 3 bases remained unmatched. This CDR3 spans 13 amino acids. Germline V gives CDR1 LNHDA, CDR2 SQIVND (reference sequence).

The gene calls are TRBV11-1 and TRBJ2-5, with 10 bases matching TRBD2. V lost 5 bases and J lost 2; bases outside the gene matches: 8. Germline V CDR1 and CDR2: SGHAT, FQDESV (reference sequence). The CDR3 length is 16 residues. The CDR3, as DNA: TGTGCCAGCAGCAAAAGACTAGCGGGCGAGCAAGAGACCCAGTACTTC. This codes for CASSKRLAGEQETQYF.

The gene calls are TRBV30 and TRBJ1-1; D unresolved. This CDR3 is 13 amino acids long. Germline V gene lookup returns CDR1 GTSNPN and CDR2 SVGIG (reference sequence). V lost 0 bases and J lost 3, with 8 bases in between. CDR3 in DNA: TGTGCCTGGAGTGTACTTGGGGACACTGAAGCTTTCTTT. Residues: CAWSVLGDTEAFF.

This chain connects TRBV5-1 to TRBJ1-1, with TRBD1 as a possible D gene (6 bases). Trimming removed 2 bases at V and 1 base at J, with 9 bases between. Germline V gene lookup returns CDR1 SGHRS and CDR2 YFSETQ. This CDR3 region has 14 residues. CDR3 region: CASSFPRGNTEAFF. The CDR3 DNA sequence: TGCGCCAGCAGCTTCCCCAGGGGGAACACTGAAGCTTTCTTT.

The rearrangement joins TRBV5-1 to TRBJ2-5; TRBD2 matches 10 bases. With 1 base clipped from V and 1 base from J, the junction kept 4 bases outside the gene matches. The CDR3 spans 16 residues. Per germline, CDR1 SGHRS and CDR2 YFSETQ. This CDR3 reads CASSLTQREGQETQYF. The CDR3, as DNA: TGCGCCAGCAGCTTGACCCAGCGGGAGGGCCAAGAGACCCAGTACTTC.

This clone was seen more than once but under ten times. The gene calls are TRBV6-6 and TRBJ2-5; D is ambiguous. CDR1 MNHNY and CDR2 SVGAGI come from the germline V gene (reference sequence). The CDR3 length is 15 residues. Trimming shortened V by 8 bases and J by 0 bases, and 16 bases separated the two germline ends. CDR3 nucleotide sequence: TGTGCCAGCGGGGATGGTACAGAGTACCAAGAGACCCAGTACTTC. Protein product: CASGDGTEYQETQYF.

In this sample, this clone turned up a few times. For the CDR3, the DNA is TGTGCCAGCAGTAATTCCCGGACTAGCCGGTACAATGAGCAGTTCTTC. This encodes CASSNSRTSRYNEQFF. The chain joins TRBV11-2 to TRBJ2-1, with 8 bases that match TRBD2. V was clipped by 6 bases and J by 4 bases; unmatched bases: 11. CDR3 length equals 16 residues. Looked up from germline, CDR1 is SGHAT and CDR2 is FQNNGV.

V gene TRBV5-4 combines with J gene TRBJ2-5, with a possible D match to TRBD1 (5 bases). This CDR3 region has 15 residues. V was clipped by 2 bases and J by 1 base, with 12 bases between them. Germline CDR1 SGHNT, CDR2 YYREEE (reference sequence). The CDR3 region has the DNA TGTGCCAGCAGCTTCCGTGCGACAGTCCAAGAGACCCAGTACTTC. It specifies CASSFRATVQETQYF.

The DNA of the CDR3 is TGTGCCAGCTCACCGTCCCGGGACAGCTACGAGCAGTACTTC. It yields the protein CASSPSRDSYEQYF. The rearrangement joins TRBV18 to TRBJ2-7, with TRBD1 matching 7 bases. With 3 bases clipped from V and 3 bases from J, the junction kept 5 bases outside the gene matches. The CDR3 runs 14 residues. Germline V CDR1 and CDR2: KGHSH, LQKENI. Drawing the rest from reference TRBV18 and TRBJ2-7, the complete variable domain is NAGVMQNPRHLVRRRGQEARLRCSPMKGHSHVYWYRQLPEEGLKFMVYLQKENIIDESGMPKERFSAEFPKEGPSILRIQQVVRGDSAAYFCASSPSRDSYEQYFGPGTRLTVT.

In nucleotides, the CDR3 is TGTGCCACCCCTCAAGAGACCCAGTACTTC. As protein: CATPQETQYF. This chain connects TRBV14 to TRBJ2-5, with D unclear. The CDR3 contains 10 residues. V was pared by 10 bases and J by 2 bases, with 5 bases between. Germline-derived CDR1 and CDR2 are SGHDN and FVKESK.

The chain employs TRBV18 and TRBJ2-6; TRBD1 matches at 8 bases. Germline assignment: CDR1 KGHSH and CDR2 LQKENI. The V and J ends lost 5 bases and 0 bases, in that order; junction bases with no gene match: 6. The CDR3 is made up of 17 amino acids. CDR3 residues: CASSGWTGYSGANVLTF. Written as DNA, the CDR3 is TGTGCCAGCTCAGGCTGGACAGGGTACTCTGGGGCCAACGTCCTGACTTTC.

The rearrangement joins TRBV6-1 to TRBJ2-3; a possible D gene is TRBD1 (7 bases). The CDR3 covers 14 residues. The germline V and J ends were trimmed by 4 bases and 6 bases, with 14 bases remaining between them. Germline V gene sequence: CDR1 MNHNS, CDR2 SASEGT. The CDR3 DNA follows: TGTGCCAGCAGTGCATCTTCAGGGGGGGATACGCAGTATTTT. Encoded protein: CASSASSGGDTQYF.

In this sample, this clone turned up a few times. This chain uses TRBV11-2 with TRBJ2-7; TRBD1 or TRBD2 may be the D gene (6 bases each). V lost 9 bases and J lost 4, with 16 bases in between. CDR3 length equals 13 residues. Germline lookup yields CDR1 SGHAT and CDR2 FQNNGV. CDR3 region: CASTGAGPYEQYF. The CDR3 DNA sequence: TGTGCCAGTACGGGGGCAGGGCCATACGAGCAGTACTTC. The complete variable domain, with remaining parts taken from reference TRBV11-2 and TRBJ2-7, reads EAGVAQSPRYKIIEKRQSVAFWCNPISGHATLYWYQQILGQGPKLLIQFQNNGVVDDSQLPKDRFSAERLKGVDSTLKIQPAKLEDSAVYLCASTGAGPYEQYFGPGTRLTVT.

This chain uses TRBV6-5 with TRBJ1-1, with D possibly TRBD1 on 5 matching bases. V was clipped by 6 bases and J by 0 bases, with 5 bases between them. CDR3 size: 12 residues. Per germline, CDR1 MNHEY and CDR2 SVGAGI. CDR3: CASRGVNTEAFF. In DNA form, the CDR3 reads TGTGCCAGCAGAGGGGTGAACACTGAAGCTTTCTTT.

CDR3 sequence (DNA): TGTGCCAGCAGCTCACCCAATTACAATGAGCAGTTCTTC. This sequence encodes CASSSPNYNEQFF. The chain employs TRBV5-4 and TRBJ2-1; no clear D gene. The germline V gene has CDR1 SGHNT and CDR2 YYREEE (reference sequence). The CDR3 is 13 residues long. V was cut by 3 bases and J by 4 bases, with 8 bases left in between.

This chain links TRBV5-6 with TRBJ1-2; 7 bases fit TRBD1. This CDR3 comprises 13 residues. After removal of 0 bases from V and 8 bases from J, the junction contained 4 bases not matched to a gene. The germline V gene encodes CDR1 SGHDT and CDR2 YYEEEE. The CDR3 DNA reads as TGTGCCAGCAGCTTGGGCGACAGGGACGGCTACACCTTC. Translated, it gives CASSLGDRDGYTF.

This CDR3 reads CASSQVGTSGGNTGELFF. The CDR3 nucleotides read TGCGCCAGCAGCCAAGTTGGGACTAGCGGGGGCAACACCGGGGAGCTGTTTTTT. V is TRBV4-1 and J is TRBJ2-2, with 14 bases matching TRBD2. Looked up from germline, CDR1 is MGHRA and CDR2 is YSYEKL. The J segment lost 2 bases and the V segment lost 1 base, leaving 3 bases of the junction unmatched. The CDR3 has 18 amino acids.

As to this clone: The junction does not match germline at one end; this may be a read error. The V and J genes are TRBV11-2 and TRBJ2-7; D gene uncertain. CDR1 and CDR2 from the germline V gene are SGHAT and FQNNGV. The CDR3 is made up of 11 amino acids. The CDR3 loop reads CASSQIGLLHF. The CDR3 DNA follows: TGTGCCAGCAGCCAGATTGGGCTGCTGCACTTC.

This CDR3 is CASSIAMATEAFF. Here the CDR3 DNA reads TGTGCCAGTAGTATAGCGATGGCCACTGAAGCTTTCTTT. This chain connects TRBV19 to TRBJ1-1; D uncertain. V was shortened by 1 base and J by 4 bases, with 7 bases between the two germline ends. Germline values: CDR1 LNHDA, CDR2 SQIVND (reference sequence). The CDR3 spans 13 residues.

This clone was counted only a few times. The V gene is TRBV29-1, the J gene TRBJ1-1; 8 bases map to TRBD1. Per germline, CDR1 SQVTM and CDR2 ANQGSEA. The trim removed 6 bases at V and 2 bases at J, leaving 5 bases unmatched. The CDR3 sequence is 13 residues long. The chain's CDR3 is CSVKDRANTEAFF. The CDR3, as DNA: TGCAGCGTCAAGGACAGGGCCAACACTGAAGCTTTCTTT.

The CDR3 DNA reads TGTGCCAGCTCACCACCGGCGGGGAGAGGTGAAAAACTGTTTTTT. Translation: CASSPPAGRGEKLFF. The V and J genes are TRBV18 and TRBJ1-4; D remains ambiguous. This CDR3 is 15 amino acids long. Per germline, CDR1 KGHSH and CDR2 LQKENI. With 0 bases removed from V and 7 bases from J, the gap between germline ends came to 12 bases. Complete variable domain (other parts from reference TRBV18 and TRBJ1-4): NAGVMQNPRHLVRRRGQEARLRCSPMKGHSHVYWYRQLPEEGLKFMVYLQKENIIDESGMPKERFSAEFPKEGPSILRIQQVVRGDSAAYFCASSPPAGRGEKLFFGSGTQLSVL.

The chain has TRBV5-1 and TRBJ2-2, with 9 bases fitting TRBD1. This CDR3 spans 16 amino acids. Losses at the gene ends were 4 bases for V and 6 bases for J; bases not matched to a gene: 10. CDR1 is SGHRS, CDR2 YFSETQ, per germline. The CDR3 region has the DNA TGCGCCAGCAGCCCAATTGGGACAGGGATGGCCGGGGAGCTGTTTTTT. Encoded protein: CASSPIGTGMAGELFF. The complete variable domain, with remaining parts taken from reference TRBV5-1 and TRBJ2-2, reads KAGVTQTPRYLIKTRGQQVTLSCSPISGHRSVSWYQQTPGQGLQFLFEYFSETQRNKGNFPGRFSGRQFSNSRSEMNVSTLELGDSALYLCASSPIGTGMAGELFFGEGSRLTVL.